This T cell receptor (beta chain) was sequenced during a study of blood T cells in healthy people across ages. Next came a second PCR, run for about 6 to 11 cycles, which used a sample-barcoded 5' primer along with a J-beta primer mix. Using its own MiXCR run on the 5' RACE reads, TCRdb lists one record per CDR3 protein. The table shows over 1,200,000 distinct CDR3 sequences, with around 59% occurring only once. Trimming removed 5 bases from V and 0 bases from J; junction bases left unmatched: 3. The CDR3 extends over 14 amino acids. Germline V gene sequence: CDR1 DFQATT, CDR2 SNEGSKA (reference sequence).

This sequence joins TRBV20-1 and TRBJ2-5, with 10 bases that match TRBD2. Sequencing used blood. This TCR derives from a young man in good health. DNA of the CDR3: TGCAGTGCTTCCCTAGCGGGAGACCAAGAGACCCAGTACTTC. Protein: CSASLAGDQETQYF.